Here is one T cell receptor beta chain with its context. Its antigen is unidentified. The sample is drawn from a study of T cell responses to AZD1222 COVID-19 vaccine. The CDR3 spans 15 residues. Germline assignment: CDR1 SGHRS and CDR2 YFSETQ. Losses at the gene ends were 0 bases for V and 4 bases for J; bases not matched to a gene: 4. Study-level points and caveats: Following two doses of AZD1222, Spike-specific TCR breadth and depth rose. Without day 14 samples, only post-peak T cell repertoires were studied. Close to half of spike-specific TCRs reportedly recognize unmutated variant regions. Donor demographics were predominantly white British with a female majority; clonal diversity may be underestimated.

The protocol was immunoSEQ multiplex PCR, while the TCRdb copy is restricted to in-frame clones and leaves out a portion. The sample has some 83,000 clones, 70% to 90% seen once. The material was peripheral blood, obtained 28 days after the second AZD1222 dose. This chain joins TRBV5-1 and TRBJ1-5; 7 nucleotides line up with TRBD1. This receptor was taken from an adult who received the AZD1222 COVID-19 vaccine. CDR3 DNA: TGCGCCAGCAGCTTGGGAGGGACAGAAAATCAGCCCCAGCATTTT. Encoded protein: CASSLGGTENQPQHF.